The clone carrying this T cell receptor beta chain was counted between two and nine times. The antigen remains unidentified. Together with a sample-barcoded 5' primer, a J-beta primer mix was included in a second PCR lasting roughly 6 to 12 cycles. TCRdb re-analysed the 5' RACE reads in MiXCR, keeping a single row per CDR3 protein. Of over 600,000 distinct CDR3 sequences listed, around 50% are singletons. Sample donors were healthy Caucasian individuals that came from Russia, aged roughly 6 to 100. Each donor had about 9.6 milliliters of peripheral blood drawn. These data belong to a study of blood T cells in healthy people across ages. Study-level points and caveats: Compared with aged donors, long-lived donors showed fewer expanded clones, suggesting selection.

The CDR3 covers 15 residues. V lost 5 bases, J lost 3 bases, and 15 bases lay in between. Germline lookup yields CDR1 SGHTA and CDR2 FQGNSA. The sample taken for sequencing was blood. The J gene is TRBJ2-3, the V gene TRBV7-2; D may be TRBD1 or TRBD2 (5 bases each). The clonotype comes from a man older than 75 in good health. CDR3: CASSEGRPETDTQYF. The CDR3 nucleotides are TGTGCCAGCAGCGAGGGACGCCCGGAGACAGATACGCAGTATTTT. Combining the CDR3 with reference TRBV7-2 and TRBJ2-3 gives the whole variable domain GAGVSQSPSNKVTEKGKDVELRCDPISGHTALYWYRQSLGQGLEFLIYFQGNSAPDKSGLPSDRFSAERTGGSVSTLTIQRTQQEDSAVYLCASSEGRPETDTQYFGPGTRLTVL.